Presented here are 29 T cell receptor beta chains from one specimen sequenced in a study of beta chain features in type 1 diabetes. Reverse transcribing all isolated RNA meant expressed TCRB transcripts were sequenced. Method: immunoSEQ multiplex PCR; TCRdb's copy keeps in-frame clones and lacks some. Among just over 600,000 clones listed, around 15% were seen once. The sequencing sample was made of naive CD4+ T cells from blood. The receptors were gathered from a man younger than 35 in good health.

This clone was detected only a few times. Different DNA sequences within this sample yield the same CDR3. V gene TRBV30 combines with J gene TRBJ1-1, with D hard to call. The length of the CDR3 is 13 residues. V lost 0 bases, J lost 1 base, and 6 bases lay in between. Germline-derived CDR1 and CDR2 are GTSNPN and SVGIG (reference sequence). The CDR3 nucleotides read TGTGCCTGGAGTGTTCAGGCGAACACTGAAGCTTTCTTT. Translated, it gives CAWSVQANTEAFF.

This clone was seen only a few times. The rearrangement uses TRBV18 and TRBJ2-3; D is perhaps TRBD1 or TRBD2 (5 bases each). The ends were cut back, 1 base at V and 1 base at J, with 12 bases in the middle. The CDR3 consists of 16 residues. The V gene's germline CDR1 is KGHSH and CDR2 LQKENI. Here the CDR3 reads CASSPQGTSGTDTQYF. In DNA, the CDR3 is TGTGCCAGCTCACCACAGGGGACCTCCGGCACAGATACGCAGTATTTT.

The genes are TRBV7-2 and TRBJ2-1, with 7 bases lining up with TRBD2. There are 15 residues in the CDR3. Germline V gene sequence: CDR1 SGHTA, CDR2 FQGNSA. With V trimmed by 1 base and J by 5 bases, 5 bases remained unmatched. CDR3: CASSLVGGVDNEQFF. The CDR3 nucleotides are TGTGCCAGCAGCTTAGTTGGGGGGGTTGACAATGAGCAGTTCTTC.

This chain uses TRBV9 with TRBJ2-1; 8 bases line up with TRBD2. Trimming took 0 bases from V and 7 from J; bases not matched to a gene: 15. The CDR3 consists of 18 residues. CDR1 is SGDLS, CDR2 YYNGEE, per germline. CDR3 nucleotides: TGTGCCAGCAGCGTAGTACCGGAGCGGGAGCGCCCCTGGAATGAGCAGTTCTTC. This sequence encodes CASSVVPERERPWNEQFF. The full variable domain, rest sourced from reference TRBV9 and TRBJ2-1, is DSGVTQTPKHLITATGQRVTLRCSPRSGDLSVYWYQQSLDQGLQFLIQYYNGEERAKGNILERFSAQQFPDLHSELNLSSLELGDSALYFCASSVVPERERPWNEQFFGPGTRLTVL.

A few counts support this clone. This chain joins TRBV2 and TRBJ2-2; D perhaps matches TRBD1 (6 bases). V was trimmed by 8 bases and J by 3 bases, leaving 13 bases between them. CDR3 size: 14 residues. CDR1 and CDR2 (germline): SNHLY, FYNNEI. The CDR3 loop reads CASGMGHDTGELFF. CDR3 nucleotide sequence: TGTGCCAGCGGTATGGGACACGACACCGGGGAGCTGTTTTTT.

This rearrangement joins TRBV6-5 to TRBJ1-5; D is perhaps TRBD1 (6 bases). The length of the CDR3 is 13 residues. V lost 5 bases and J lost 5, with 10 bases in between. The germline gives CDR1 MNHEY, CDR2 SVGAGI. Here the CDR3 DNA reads TGTGCCAGCAGTGGGGGCGTAGATCAGCCCCAGCATTTT. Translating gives CASSGGVDQPQHF.

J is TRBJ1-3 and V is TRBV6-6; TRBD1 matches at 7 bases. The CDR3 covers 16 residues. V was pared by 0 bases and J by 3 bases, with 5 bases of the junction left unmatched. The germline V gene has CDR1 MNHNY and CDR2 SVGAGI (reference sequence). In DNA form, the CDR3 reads TGTGCCAGCAGTTACTCGGAAGGGGGCGGTGGAAACACCATATATTTT. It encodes CASSYSEGGGGNTIYF.

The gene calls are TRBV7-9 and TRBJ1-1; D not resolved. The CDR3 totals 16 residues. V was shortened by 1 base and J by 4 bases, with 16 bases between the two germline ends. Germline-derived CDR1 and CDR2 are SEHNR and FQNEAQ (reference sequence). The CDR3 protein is CASSLGRRAGGTEAFF. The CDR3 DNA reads TGTGCCAGCAGCTTAGGAAGGCGGGCGGGAGGCACTGAAGCTTTCTTT. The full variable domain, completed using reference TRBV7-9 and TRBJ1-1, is DTGVSQNPRHKITKRGQNVTFRCDPISEHNRLYWYRQTLGQGPEFLTYFQNEAQLEKSRLLSDRFSAERPKGSFSTLEIQRTEQGDSAMYLCASSLGRRAGGTEAFFGQGTRLTVV.

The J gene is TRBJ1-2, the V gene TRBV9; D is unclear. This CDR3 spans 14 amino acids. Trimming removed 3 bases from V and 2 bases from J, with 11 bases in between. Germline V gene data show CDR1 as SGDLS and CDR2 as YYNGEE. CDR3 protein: CASSATTLNYGYTF. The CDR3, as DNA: TGTGCCAGCAGCGCTACCACACTGAACTATGGCTACACCTTC.

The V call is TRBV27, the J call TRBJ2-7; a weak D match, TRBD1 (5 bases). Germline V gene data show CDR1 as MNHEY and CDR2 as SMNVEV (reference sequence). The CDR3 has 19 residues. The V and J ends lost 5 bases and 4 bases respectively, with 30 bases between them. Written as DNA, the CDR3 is TGTGCCAGCAGTCTAATGAGTCTTAGACAGCCCTCAGGGTCGTACGAGCAGTACTTC. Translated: CASSLMSLRQPSGSYEQYF.

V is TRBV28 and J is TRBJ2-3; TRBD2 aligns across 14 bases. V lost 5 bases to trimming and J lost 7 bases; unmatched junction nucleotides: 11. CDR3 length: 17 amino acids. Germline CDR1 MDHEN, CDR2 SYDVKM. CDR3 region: CASSEGLAGGTLNTQYF. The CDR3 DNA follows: TGTGCCAGCAGTGAAGGACTAGCGGGAGGAACTCTGAATACGCAGTATTTT.

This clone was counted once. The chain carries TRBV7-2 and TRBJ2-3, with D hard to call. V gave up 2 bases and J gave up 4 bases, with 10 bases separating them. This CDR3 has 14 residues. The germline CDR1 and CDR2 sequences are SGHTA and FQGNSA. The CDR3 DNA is TGTGCCAGCAGCTTATCTGGTGGGGCAGATACGCAGTATTTT. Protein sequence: CASSLSGGADTQYF.

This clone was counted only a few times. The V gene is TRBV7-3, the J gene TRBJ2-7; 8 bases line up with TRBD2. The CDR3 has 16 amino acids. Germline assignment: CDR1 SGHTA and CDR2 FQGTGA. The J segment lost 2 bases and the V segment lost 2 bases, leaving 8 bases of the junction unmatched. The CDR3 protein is CASSLGLAGIPYEQYF. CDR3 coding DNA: TGTGCCAGCAGCTTAGGGCTAGCGGGCATCCCCTACGAGCAGTACTTC.

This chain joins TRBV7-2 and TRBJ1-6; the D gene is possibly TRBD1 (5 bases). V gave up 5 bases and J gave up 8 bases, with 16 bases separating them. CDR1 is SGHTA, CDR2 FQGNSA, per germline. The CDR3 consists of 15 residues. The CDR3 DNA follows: TGTGCCAGCAGCATTACCCAGGGTTATGATTCACCCCTCCACTTT. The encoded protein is CASSITQGYDSPLHF.

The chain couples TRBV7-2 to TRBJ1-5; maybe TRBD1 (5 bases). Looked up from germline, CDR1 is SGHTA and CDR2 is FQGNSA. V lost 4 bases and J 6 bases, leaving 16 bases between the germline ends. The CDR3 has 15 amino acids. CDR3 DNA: TGTGCCAGCAGCTCGACAGACCCGGGGAGTCAGCCCCAGCATTTT. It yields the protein CASSSTDPGSQPQHF.

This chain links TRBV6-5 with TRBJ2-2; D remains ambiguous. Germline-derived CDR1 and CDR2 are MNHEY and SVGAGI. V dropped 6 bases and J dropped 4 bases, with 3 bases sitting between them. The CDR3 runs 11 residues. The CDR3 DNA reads TGTGCCAGCAGAGCCACCGGGGAGCTGTTTTTT. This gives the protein CASRATGELFF.

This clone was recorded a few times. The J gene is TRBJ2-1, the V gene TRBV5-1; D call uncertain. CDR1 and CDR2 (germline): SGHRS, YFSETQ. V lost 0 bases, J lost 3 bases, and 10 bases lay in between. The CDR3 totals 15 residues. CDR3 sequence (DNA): TGCGCCAGCAGCTTGGGCGGAGCGAACTACAATGAGCAGTTCTTC. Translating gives CASSLGGANYNEQFF.

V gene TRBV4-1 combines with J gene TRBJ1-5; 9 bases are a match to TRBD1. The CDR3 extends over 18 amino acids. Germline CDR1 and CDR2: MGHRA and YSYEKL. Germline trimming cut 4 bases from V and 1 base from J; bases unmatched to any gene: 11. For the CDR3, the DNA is TGCGCCAGCAGCCCCGGATCTATGGACAGGGGAAGCAATCAGCCCCAGCATTTT. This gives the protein CASSPGSMDRGSNQPQHF.

CDR3 sequence reads: CSARAGDTIYF. CDR3 sequence (DNA): TGCAGCGCCAGGGCCGGGGACACCATATATTTT. The chain employs TRBV29-1 and TRBJ1-3; TRBD1 is a possible D gene (5 bases). There are 11 residues in the CDR3. CDR1 and CDR2 (germline): SQVTM, ANQGSEA. The germline V and J ends were trimmed by 7 bases and 8 bases, with 12 bases remaining between them.

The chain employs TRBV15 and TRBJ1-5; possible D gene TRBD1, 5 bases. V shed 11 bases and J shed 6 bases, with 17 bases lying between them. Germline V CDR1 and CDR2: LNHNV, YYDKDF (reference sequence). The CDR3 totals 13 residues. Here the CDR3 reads CAVQAGVGQPQHF. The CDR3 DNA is TGTGCCGTTCAAGCGGGGGTTGGTCAGCCCCAGCATTTT.

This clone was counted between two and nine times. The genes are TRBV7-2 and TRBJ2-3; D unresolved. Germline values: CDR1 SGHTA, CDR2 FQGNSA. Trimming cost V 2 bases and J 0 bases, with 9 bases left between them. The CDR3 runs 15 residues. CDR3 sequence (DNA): TGTGCCAGCAGCTTACTCTCAACTAGCACAGATACGCAGTATTTT. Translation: CASSLLSTSTDTQYF.

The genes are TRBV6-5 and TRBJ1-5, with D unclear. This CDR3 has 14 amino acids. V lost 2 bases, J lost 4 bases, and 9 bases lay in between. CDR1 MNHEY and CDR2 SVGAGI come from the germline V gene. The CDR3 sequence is CASSYRGRNQPQHF. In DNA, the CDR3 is TGTGCCAGCAGTTACAGAGGCAGAAATCAGCCCCAGCATTTT.

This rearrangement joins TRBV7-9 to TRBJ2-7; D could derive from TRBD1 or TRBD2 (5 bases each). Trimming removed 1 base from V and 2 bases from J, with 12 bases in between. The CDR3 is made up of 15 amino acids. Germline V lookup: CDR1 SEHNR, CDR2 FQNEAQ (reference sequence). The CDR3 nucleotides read TGTGCCAGCAGCTTAGTTGGGACGGTGGCCTACGAGCAGTACTTC. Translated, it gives CASSLVGTVAYEQYF.

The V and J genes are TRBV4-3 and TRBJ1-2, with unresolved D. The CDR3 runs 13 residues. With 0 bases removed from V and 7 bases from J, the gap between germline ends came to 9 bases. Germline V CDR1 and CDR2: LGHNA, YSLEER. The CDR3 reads CASSQESGFGYTF. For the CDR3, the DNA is TGCGCCAGCAGCCAAGAGTCAGGTTTTGGCTACACCTTC.

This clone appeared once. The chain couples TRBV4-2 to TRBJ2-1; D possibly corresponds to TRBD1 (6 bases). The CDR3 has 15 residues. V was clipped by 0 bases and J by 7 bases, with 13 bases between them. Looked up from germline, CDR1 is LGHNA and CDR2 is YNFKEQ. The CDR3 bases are TGTGCCAGCAGCCAAGATTACAGGGAGCGGAATGAGCAGTTCTTC. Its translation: CASSQDYRERNEQFF.

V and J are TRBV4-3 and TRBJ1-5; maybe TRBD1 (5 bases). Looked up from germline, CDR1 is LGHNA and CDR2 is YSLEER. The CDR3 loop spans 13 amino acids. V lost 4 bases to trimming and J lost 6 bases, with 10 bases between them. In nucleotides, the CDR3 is TGCGCCAGCAGCCTAGGACATGGTCAGCCCCAGCATTTT. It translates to CASSLGHGQPQHF.

The CDR3 DNA reads TGCGCCAGCAGTCAACTACCGCCAGACAGCTTTCCCTACAATGAGCAGTTCTTC. Amino acids: CASSQLPPDSFPYNEQFF. The chain recombines TRBV23-1 with TRBJ2-1; D is perhaps TRBD1 (5 bases). TRBV23-1 is flagged as an ORF with uncertain function. This CDR3 has 18 residues. V dropped 2 bases and J dropped 2 bases, with 19 bases sitting between them.

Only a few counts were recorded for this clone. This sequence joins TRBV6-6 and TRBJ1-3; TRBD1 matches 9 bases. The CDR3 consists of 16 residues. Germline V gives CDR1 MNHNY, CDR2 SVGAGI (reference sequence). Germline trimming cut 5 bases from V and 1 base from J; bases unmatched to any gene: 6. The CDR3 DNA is TGTGCCAGCAGTCCTAACAGGGGGCGGTCTGGAAACACCATATATTTT. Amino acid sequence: CASSPNRGRSGNTIYF.

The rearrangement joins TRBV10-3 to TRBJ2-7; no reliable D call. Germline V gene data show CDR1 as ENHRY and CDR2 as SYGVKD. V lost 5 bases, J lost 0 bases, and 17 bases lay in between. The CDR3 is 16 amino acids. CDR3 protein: CAISTLAGYVSYEQYF. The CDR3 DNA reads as TGTGCCATCAGTACCCTGGCCGGGTACGTCTCCTACGAGCAGTACTTC.